Sequencing of this T cell receptor (beta chain) was carried out in a study of blood T cell repertoires in COVID-19. At the level of the study: Both acute and convalescent COVID-19 samples were obtained from the United States, Italy and Spain. Sources were T cells, B-cell-depleted T cells, or PBMCs; the material itself was cDNA or gDNA.

Produced via immunoSEQ multiplex PCR; TCRdb's table is partial and in-frame only. Counted here are some 76,000 clones, 80% to 90% occurring once; the ten biggest clones make up about 20%. This clone appeared a few times. V gave up 0 bases and J gave up 1 base, with 3 bases separating them. Germline CDR1 is MNHEY and CDR2 is SMNVEV (reference sequence). The CDR3 has 14 residues. V and J are TRBV27 and TRBJ2-2; D is unclear. The TCR originated in a woman aged 60 to 75 with acute or convalescent COVID-19. Sequenced input: peripheral blood. CDR3 bases: TGTGCCAGCAGTTTATCCCGGAACACCGGGGAGCTGTTTTTT. It codes for CASSLSRNTGELFF.